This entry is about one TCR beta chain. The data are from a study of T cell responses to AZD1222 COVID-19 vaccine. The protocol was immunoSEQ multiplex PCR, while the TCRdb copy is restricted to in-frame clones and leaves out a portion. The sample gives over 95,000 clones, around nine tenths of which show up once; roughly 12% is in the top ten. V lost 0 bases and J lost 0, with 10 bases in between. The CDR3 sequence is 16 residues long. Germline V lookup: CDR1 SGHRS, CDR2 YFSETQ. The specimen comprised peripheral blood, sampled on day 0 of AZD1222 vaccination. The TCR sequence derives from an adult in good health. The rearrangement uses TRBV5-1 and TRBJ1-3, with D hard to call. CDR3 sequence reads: CASSLGRATSGNTIYF. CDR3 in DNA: TGCGCCAGCAGCTTGGGTCGAGCGACCTCTGGAAACACCATATATTTT. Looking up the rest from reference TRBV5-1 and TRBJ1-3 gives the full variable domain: KAGVTQTPRYLIKTRGQQVTLSCSPISGHRSVSWYQQTPGQGLQFLFEYFSETQRNKGNFPGRFSGRQFSNSRSEMNVSTLELGDSALYLCASSLGRATSGNTIYFGEGSWLTVV.